This T cell receptor (beta chain) was sequenced in a study of blood T cell repertoires in COVID-19. Study overall: Sources were T cells, B-cell-depleted T cells, or PBMCs; the material itself was cDNA or gDNA.

The CDR3 loop spans 17 amino acids. The V gene lost 5 bases and the J gene lost 1 base, with 20 bases spanning the gap. Germline V gives CDR1 MNHEY, CDR2 SVGEGT. Repertoires were generated with immunoSEQ multiplex PCR, while TCRdb's copy carries only in-frame clones and drops some. This table has about 78,000 clones, 90% appearing once. Sequencing used peripheral blood. The sequence was collected from a woman of 80 years or more with acute or convalescent COVID-19. The rearrangement uses TRBV6-2 or TRBV6-3 and TRBJ1-1; a weak D match, TRBD1 (6 bases). The DNA for the CDR3 is TGTGCCAGCAGTCCATTCTTAACAGGGAATAGGAACACTGAAGCTTTCTTT. Protein: CASSPFLTGNRNTEAFF.